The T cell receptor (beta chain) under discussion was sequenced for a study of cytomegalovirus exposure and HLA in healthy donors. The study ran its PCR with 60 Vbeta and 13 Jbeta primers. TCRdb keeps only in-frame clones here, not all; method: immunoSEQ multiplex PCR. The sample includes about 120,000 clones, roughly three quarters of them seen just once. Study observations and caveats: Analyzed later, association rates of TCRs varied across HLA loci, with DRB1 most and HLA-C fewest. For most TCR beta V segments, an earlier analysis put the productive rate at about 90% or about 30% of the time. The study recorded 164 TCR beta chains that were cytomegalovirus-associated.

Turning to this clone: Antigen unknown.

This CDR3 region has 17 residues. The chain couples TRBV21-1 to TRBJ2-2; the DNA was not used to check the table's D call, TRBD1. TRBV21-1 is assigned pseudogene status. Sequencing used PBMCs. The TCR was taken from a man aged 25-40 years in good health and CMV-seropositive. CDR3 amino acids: CASVPTGRLGNTGELFF. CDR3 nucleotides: TGTGCCAGCGTCCCGACAGGGCGCCTGGGGAACACCGGGGAGCTGTTTTTT.